The 11 T cell receptor beta chains below all came from one sample that was sequenced in a study of molecular identifiers for immune sequencing clone quantification. TCRdb passed the PCR reads through MiXCR, listing each CDR3 protein once. The sample has about 100,000 distinct CDR3 sequences, roughly 38% seen once; the top ten hold around 3.8%. The specimen was naive CD8+ T cells from blood, with Jurkat cell RNA spiked in. Stated subset: FACS-sorted CD8+CD4-CCR7+CD45RA+ naive T cells. These receptors were taken from a human donor in good health. Some libraries in this study had Jurkat cell RNA spiked in.

This clonotype was counted ten times or more. This sequence joins TRBV7-8 and TRBJ1-1, with 9 bases lining up with TRBD1. Germline CDR1 SGHVS, CDR2 FQNEAQ. This CDR3 region has 14 residues. After removal of 5 bases from V and 6 bases from J, the junction contained 7 bases not matched to a gene. The CDR3 reads CASSPRQGGAEAFF. CDR3 sequence (DNA): TGTGCCAGCAGCCCTAGACAGGGGGGGGCTGAAGCTTTCTTT.

J is TRBJ2-7 and V is TRBV7-9; D not certain. The V and J ends lost 2 bases and 6 bases respectively, with 14 bases between them. Per germline, CDR1 SEHNR and CDR2 FQNEAQ (reference sequence). This CDR3 spans 14 amino acids. The CDR3 loop reads CASSLIGYGAEQYF. In DNA form, the CDR3 reads TGTGCCAGCAGCTTAATAGGGTATGGAGCCGAGCAGTACTTC.

On this clonotype itself: Its ends do not fully match the called genes, so a read error is possible. The rearrangement links TRBV20-1 to TRBJ1-3; D unresolved. The CDR3 extends over 14 amino acids. Germline V gives CDR1 DFQATT, CDR2 SNEGSKA (reference sequence). The CDR3 nucleotides read TGCAGTGCTAGCCCAGGCTTCTCTGGAAACACCATGTATTTT. Translating gives CSASPGFSGNTMYF.

In this sample, this clonotype turned up once. A much larger clone sits a single nucleotide away, making a read error possible. CDR3 region: CACSPRQTETQYF. The CDR3 coding sequence is TGTGCCTGCAGCCCCCGACAGACGGAGACCCAGTACTTC. V gene TRBV28 combines with J gene TRBJ2-5, with a weak D call TRBD1 (5 bases). The CDR3 is 13 amino acids. Germline CDR1 MDHEN, CDR2 SYDVKM.

The table lists this clonotype with many counts. The chain is built from TRBV6-2 or TRBV6-3 and TRBJ2-1; D is unclear. Germline loops: CDR1 MNHEY, CDR2 SVGEGT. With 4 bases removed from V and 10 bases from J, the gap between germline ends came to 14 bases. This CDR3 spans 13 amino acids. CDR3 region: CASSSRALWEQFF. The CDR3, as DNA: TGTGCCAGCAGTTCCCGGGCCCTCTGGGAGCAGTTCTTC.

On this clonotype: A much larger clone differs from this one at a single base, so this may be a read error. Because the CDR3 is missing its conserved closing phenylalanine or tryptophan, this is likely a read error. This chain joins TRBV28 and TRBJ2-1, with D perhaps matching TRBD1 (5 bases). The CDR3 runs 18 residues. CDR1 is MDHEN and CDR2 is SYDVKM in the germline V gene. V was pared by 6 bases and J by 8 bases, with 29 bases between. The CDR3 region is CASRPWSSIGAVFHEQFI. Here the CDR3 DNA reads TGTGCCAGCAGACCCTGGTCGTCGATAGGGGCCGTGTTTCATGAGCAGTTCATC.

A few counts support this clonotype. CDR3 sequence reads: CASSKGTGAISTNEKLFF. CDR3 in DNA: TGCGCCAGCAGCAAAGGGACAGGGGCAATTTCAACTAATGAAAAACTGTTTTTT. V is TRBV4-1 and J is TRBJ1-4; TRBD1 matches 10 bases. Trimming at V came to 5 bases and at J to 0 bases, leaving 9 bases not matched to a gene. Germline values: CDR1 MGHRA, CDR2 YSYEKL. CDR3 size: 18 residues.

This clonotype has only a few counts. The V call is TRBV7-9, the J call TRBJ2-3; D is unresolved. CDR3 length: 11 residues. Germline-derived CDR1 and CDR2 are SEHNR and FQNEAQ (reference sequence). Trimming removed 7 bases at V and 3 bases at J, with 5 bases between. Here the CDR3 DNA reads TGTGCCAGCATCGAAACAGATACGCAGTATTTT. This encodes CASIETDTQYF.

The rearrangement joins TRBV7-6 to TRBJ2-1; D perhaps matches TRBD2 (7 bases). Germline CDR1 is SGHVS and CDR2 is FNYEAQ. The CDR3 totals 15 residues. The V and J ends lost 5 bases and 4 bases respectively, with 15 bases between them. The CDR3 DNA is TGTGCCAGCAGCGTAGGGGGGGGTCCTTACAATGAGCAGTTCTTC. It translates to CASSVGGGPYNEQFF.

Regarding this clonotype: Possible read error: a much larger clone is one base away. The chain uses TRBV7-2 and TRBJ2-7, with 8 bases that match TRBD2. V lost 0 bases, J lost 6 bases, and 4 bases stayed unmatched. Per germline, CDR1 SGHTA and CDR2 FQGNSA. This CDR3 has 14 amino acids. The CDR3 DNA sequence: TGTGCCAGCAGCTTAGCTAGCGGGATGGGCGAGCAGTACTTC. This translates into CASSLASGMGEQYF. Full variable domain (missing parts from reference TRBV7-2 and TRBJ2-7): GAGVSQSPSNKVTEKGKDVELRCDPISGHTALYWYRQSLGQGLEFLIYFQGNSAPDKSGLPSDRFSAERTGGSVSTLTIQRTQQEDSAVYLCASSLASGMGEQYFGPGTRLTVT.

This chain connects TRBV7-9 to TRBJ2-1; TRBD2 aligns across 12 bases. The CDR3 totals 16 residues. Trimming at V came to 3 bases and at J to 9 bases, leaving 9 bases not matched to a gene. Germline assignment: CDR1 SEHNR and CDR2 FQNEAQ (reference sequence). The CDR3 coding sequence is TGTGCCAGCAGCTTCCCGACTAGCGGGAGTTTTCGTGAGCAGTTCTTC. It yields the protein CASSFPTSGSFREQFF.